The entry below gives a single TCR beta chain sequence along with its context. The data were taken from a study of blood T cell repertoires in COVID-19. Study-wide context: Collection of acute and convalescent COVID-19 samples took place in the United States, Italy and Spain. T cells, B-cell-depleted T cells, or PBMCs supplied cDNA or gDNA.

Original analysis: Estimated nucleated cell counts came from reference gene primer amplification. Profiling relied on immunoSEQ multiplex PCR, and the TCRdb table lists in-frame clones only, not all of them. That table is the source of V, J and clone size, and D and trimming were worked out from the DNA. The sample holds under 20,000 clones, 84% seen once. Sequencing was performed on peripheral blood. The receptor was isolated from a human donor in a cohort sampled during active COVID-19.

The CDR3 is CASSRDTHTDTQYF. The CDR3 DNA sequence: TGCGCCAGCAGCAGGGACACCCACACAGATACGCAGTATTTT. V and J are TRBV5-1 and TRBJ2-3; possible D gene TRBD1, 6 bases. Trimming removed 4 bases at V and 2 bases at J, with 11 bases between. Germline CDR1 is SGHRS and CDR2 is YFSETQ. The CDR3 loop spans 14 amino acids.